A single sample is the source of the 30 T cell receptor beta chains below, sequenced in a study of technical replicates of blood from several donors. Measured with immunoSEQ multiplex PCR; TCRdb has only the in-frame clones, and not every one. The repertoire holds about 78,000 clones, with 85% to 95% as singletons. Source material: T cells isolated from PBMCs. Every receptor here comes from a human donor in good health.

The rearrangement uses TRBV27 and TRBJ2-3; TRBD2 might be the D (6 bases). Trimming took off 2 bases at V and 0 bases at J, with 12 bases between the two ends. There are 16 residues in the CDR3. Germline lookup yields CDR1 MNHEY and CDR2 SMNVEV (reference sequence). The CDR3 nucleotides read TGTGCCAGCAGTTTAACCGGGACTTTTAGCACAGATACGCAGTATTTT. Its protein product is CASSLTGTFSTDTQYF.

This clone was seen more than once but under ten times. V and J are TRBV5-1 and TRBJ2-7; 8 nucleotides align to TRBD2. The CDR3 is 16 amino acids. Germline-derived CDR1 and CDR2 are SGHRS and YFSETQ. V lost 0 bases to trimming and J lost 3 bases; unmatched junction nucleotides: 8. CDR3 sequence: CASSLGTGGSLYEQYF. CDR3 sequence (DNA): TGCGCCAGCAGCTTGGGGACGGGAGGGAGCCTCTACGAGCAGTACTTC.

The chain is built from TRBV10-2 and TRBJ2-1, with 12 positions matching TRBD2. J lost 7 bases, V lost 6 bases, and 7 bases had no gene match. The CDR3 runs to 15 residues. The germline CDR1 and CDR2 sequences are WSHSY and SAAADI. CDR3 sequence: CASSHGLAGRNEQFF. DNA of the CDR3: TGCGCCAGCAGCCACGGACTAGCGGGGAGGAATGAGCAGTTCTTC.

The rearrangement links TRBV2 to TRBJ1-1, with TRBD1 matching 7 bases. V trimming: 7 bases; J trimming: 4 bases; junction bases outside the gene matches: 3. In germline, CDR1 is SNHLY, CDR2 FYNNEI. The CDR3 sequence is 12 residues long. Here the CDR3 reads CASKTGVTEAFF. The CDR3 DNA reads TGTGCCAGCAAAACAGGGGTCACTGAAGCTTTCTTT.

The J gene is TRBJ1-1, the V gene TRBV11-2; 10 nucleotides align to TRBD1. CDR1 SGHAT and CDR2 FQNNGV come from the germline V gene. There are 14 residues in the CDR3. V shed 5 bases, J shed 5 bases, and the junction held 5 bases outside the gene matches. CDR3 DNA: TGTGCCAGCAGCCGAGGGACAGGGGTAACTGAAGCTTTCTTT. Translated: CASSRGTGVTEAFF.

J is TRBJ2-6 and V is TRBV7-3, with D perhaps TRBD2 (6 bases). The germline V gene has CDR1 SGHTA and CDR2 FQGTGA. V dropped 0 bases and J dropped 0 bases, with 15 bases sitting between them. The CDR3 runs to 19 residues. The CDR3 sequence: CASSLTASGLPSGANVLTF. The CDR3 nucleotides are TGTGCCAGCAGCTTAACGGCCTCGGGACTCCCCTCTGGGGCCAACGTCCTGACTTTC.

V gene TRBV13 combines with J gene TRBJ2-1; a weak D match, TRBD2 (5 bases). The germline V gene encodes CDR1 PRHDT and CDR2 FYEKMQ (reference sequence). The CDR3 loop spans 11 amino acids. Trimming shortened V by 3 bases and J by 8 bases, and 5 bases separated the two germline ends. CDR3 sequence reads: CASSFGDEQFF. The CDR3, as DNA: TGTGCCAGCAGCTTCGGGGATGAGCAGTTCTTC.

The V call is TRBV15, the J call TRBJ2-7, with 7 bases that match TRBD2. The V and J ends lost 1 base and 5 bases, in that order; junction bases with no gene match: 8. This CDR3 spans 15 amino acids. CDR1 is LNHNV, CDR2 YYDKDF, per germline (reference sequence). CDR3 in DNA: TGTGCCACCAGCAGAGTGGGGCGGGAGTGGAACGAGCAGTACTTC. It specifies CATSRVGREWNEQYF.

The rearrangement links TRBV5-6 to TRBJ2-4; D perhaps matches TRBD1 (7 bases). The germline V and J ends were trimmed by 3 bases and 11 bases, with 18 bases remaining between them. The germline CDR1 and CDR2 sequences are SGHDT and YYEEEE. This CDR3 has 14 residues. DNA of the CDR3: TGTGCCAGCAGCTCGGGGGACAGAGCGGGCCTTCAGTACTTC. Its translation is CASSSGDRAGLQYF.

The gene calls are TRBV28 and TRBJ2-1; TRBD2 aligns across 9 bases. The germline CDR1 and CDR2 sequences are MDHEN and SYDVKM. The CDR3 has 18 amino acids. J lost 1 base, V lost 7 bases, and 14 bases had no gene match. CDR3: CASKELAGVYRSYNEQFF. CDR3 in DNA: TGTGCCAGCAAGGAACTAGCGGGCGTTTACCGTTCCTACAATGAGCAGTTCTTC.

Comment on this clone: Additional DNA sequences in this sample encode the identical CDR3. The chain uses TRBV11-2 and TRBJ2-7; D remains ambiguous. V lost 8 bases and J lost 1, with 3 bases in between. CDR3 length: 10 residues. The germline gives CDR1 SGHAT, CDR2 FQNNGV. The DNA for the CDR3 is TGTGCCAGCTCATCCTACGAGCAGTACTTC. It yields the protein CASSSYEQYF.

The chain recombines TRBV19 with TRBJ2-2, with D hard to call. Germline CDR1 reads LNHDA; CDR2 reads SQIVND (reference sequence). The CDR3 is 14 amino acids. Trimming left V 1 base short and J 9 bases short, with 12 bases between. The CDR3 protein is CASSIGQVVRELFF. As DNA, the CDR3 is TGTGCCAGTAGTATAGGGCAGGTCGTCCGGGAGCTGTTTTTT.

This chain uses TRBV20-1 with TRBJ1-1; D not resolved. CDR1 is DFQATT and CDR2 is SNEGSKA in the germline V gene (reference sequence). Trimming removed 5 bases from V and 2 bases from J, with 3 bases in between. The length of the CDR3 is 10 residues. The CDR3 reads CSAQNTEAFF. CDR3 coding DNA: TGCAGTGCTCAAAACACTGAAGCTTTCTTT.

The chain combines TRBV19 with TRBJ2-1; 7 bases are shared with TRBD2. V was pared by 5 bases and J by 4 bases, with 8 bases of the junction left unmatched. Germline V gene lookup returns CDR1 LNHDA and CDR2 SQIVND (reference sequence). The CDR3 is made up of 15 amino acids. The CDR3: CASSPERELYNEQFF. As DNA, the CDR3 is TGTGCCAGTAGTCCTGAGCGGGAACTTTACAATGAGCAGTTCTTC.

The chain couples TRBV5-1 to TRBJ2-2; D call uncertain. The germline V gene encodes CDR1 SGHRS and CDR2 YFSETQ. The V and J ends lost 4 bases and 1 base respectively, with 8 bases between them. The CDR3 covers 14 residues. The CDR3 DNA follows: TGCGCCAGCAGCCTACTACAGAACACCGGGGAGCTGTTTTTT. This gives the protein CASSLLQNTGELFF.

The chain joins TRBV28 to TRBJ2-6, with 7 bases matching TRBD1. This CDR3 is 16 amino acids long. The V segment lost 8 bases and the J segment 0 bases; nucleotides outside the gene matches: 7. The germline CDR1 and CDR2 sequences are MDHEN and SYDVKM. As DNA, the CDR3 is TGTGCCAGCTTTACAGGGGCTAACTCTGGGGCCAACGTCCTGACTTTC. This codes for CASFTGANSGANVLTF. The full variable domain, rest sourced from reference TRBV28 and TRBJ2-6, is DVKVTQSSRYLVKRTGEKVFLECVQDMDHENMFWYRQDPGLGLRLIYFSYDVKMKEKGDIPEGYSVSREKKERFSLILESASTNQTSMYLCASFTGANSGANVLTFGAGSRLTVL.

This chain links TRBV27 with TRBJ2-1; 8 bases line up with TRBD2. This CDR3 spans 16 amino acids. Germline CDR1 and CDR2: MNHEY and SMNVEV (reference sequence). V was pared by 5 bases and J by 5 bases, with 11 bases of the junction left unmatched. Here the CDR3 DNA reads TGTGCCAGCAGTCTAACCGGGACTAGTTTAGACAATGAGCAGTTCTTC. Translating gives CASSLTGTSLDNEQFF.

The V and J genes are TRBV9 and TRBJ2-7; possibly TRBD1 for D (6 bases). The germline CDR1 and CDR2 sequences are SGDLS and YYNGEE. This CDR3 is built from 15 residues. V shed 0 bases and J shed 0 bases, with 10 bases lying between them. The CDR3 loop is CASSVEGHFSYEQYF. The CDR3 bases are TGTGCCAGCAGCGTAGAGGGACACTTCTCCTACGAGCAGTACTTC.

This chain joins TRBV6-1 and TRBJ1-1; D might be TRBD1 (5 bases). The CDR3 covers 13 residues. V lost 4 bases and J lost 1, with 7 bases in between. Germline V gene data show CDR1 as MNHNS and CDR2 as SASEGT. The CDR3 protein is CASSATENTEAFF. Written as DNA, the CDR3 is TGTGCCAGCAGTGCGACAGAGAACACTGAAGCTTTCTTT.

CDR3 nucleotide sequence: TGTGCCAGCAGCTTGGACGAGGGCCCCTATGGCTACACCTTC. It translates to CASSLDEGPYGYTF. The gene calls are TRBV11-3 and TRBJ1-2; D is ambiguous. Looked up from germline, CDR1 is SGHNT and CDR2 is YENEEA. Trimming shortened V by 3 bases and J by 4 bases, and 12 bases separated the two germline ends. The CDR3 has 14 residues.

V is TRBV4-1 and J is TRBJ2-5, with 7 bases identical to TRBD2. The germline V gene has CDR1 MGHRA and CDR2 YSYEKL. This CDR3 spans 16 amino acids. The V gene end was trimmed by 0 bases and the J gene end by 7 bases; junction bases not matched to a gene: 11. CDR3 DNA: TGCGCCAGCAGCCAAGACCGGGGAGGGGCTACGGGGACCCAGTACTTC. Translating it yields CASSQDRGGATGTQYF.

The chain carries TRBV7-9 and TRBJ2-1; D possibly corresponds to TRBD1 (5 bases). The CDR3 runs 15 residues. Germline values: CDR1 SEHNR, CDR2 FQNEAQ (reference sequence). V was clipped by 3 bases and J by 5 bases, with 14 bases between them. The CDR3 coding sequence is TGTGCCAGCAGCTTCCCAGGGATAATCCACAATGAGCAGTTCTTC. This gives the protein CASSFPGIIHNEQFF.

This chain links TRBV7-9 with TRBJ2-7, with a weak D call TRBD2 (7 bases). This CDR3 contains 15 residues. CDR1 SEHNR and CDR2 FQNEAQ come from the germline V gene (reference sequence). With 4 bases removed from V and 4 bases from J, the gap between germline ends came to 17 bases. This chain's CDR3 is CASSSLGGGRYEQYF. CDR3 DNA: TGTGCCAGCAGCTCTTTAGGGGGAGGGAGGTACGAGCAGTACTTC.

The rearrangement links TRBV5-1 to TRBJ2-2; 8 bases match TRBD1. V lost 3 bases, J lost 1 base, and 2 bases stayed unmatched. This CDR3 region has 15 residues. CDR1 and CDR2 (germline): SGHRS, YFSETQ. DNA of the CDR3: TGCGCCAGCAGCTCGGGGACAGGGAACACCGGGGAGCTGTTTTTT. This sequence encodes CASSSGTGNTGELFF. Variable domain in full (rest from reference TRBV5-1 and TRBJ2-2): KAGVTQTPRYLIKTRGQQVTLSCSPISGHRSVSWYQQTPGQGLQFLFEYFSETQRNKGNFPGRFSGRQFSNSRSEMNVSTLELGDSALYLCASSSGTGNTGELFFGEGSRLTVL.

The rearrangement links TRBV27 to TRBJ1-2; a possible D gene is TRBD1 (6 bases). V lost 2 bases and J 4 bases, leaving 11 bases between the germline ends. This CDR3 has 14 amino acids. CDR1 is MNHEY and CDR2 is SMNVEV in the germline V gene (reference sequence). CDR3 coding DNA: TGTGCCAGCAGTTTAACGGACAGCGGCTATGGCTACACCTTC. Translating it yields CASSLTDSGYGYTF.

The rearrangement joins TRBV9 to TRBJ1-4, with D possibly being TRBD1 (6 bases). The V and J ends lost 4 bases and 6 bases respectively, with 13 bases between them. The CDR3 sequence is 14 residues long. CDR1 and CDR2 from the germline V gene are SGDLS and YYNGEE. CDR3 amino acids: CASSLGGEDEKLFF. The CDR3 DNA follows: TGTGCCAGCAGCTTAGGGGGGGAGGATGAAAAACTGTTTTTT. Based on the CDR3 plus reference TRBV9 and TRBJ1-4, the full variable domain is DSGVTQTPKHLITATGQRVTLRCSPRSGDLSVYWYQQSLDQGLQFLIQYYNGEERAKGNILERFSAQQFPDLHSELNLSSLELGDSALYFCASSLGGEDEKLFFGSGTQLSVL.

The chain is built from TRBV6-5 and TRBJ2-7; TRBD2 matches at 12 bases. The CDR3 consists of 15 residues. V lost 4 bases, J lost 2 bases, and 3 bases stayed unmatched. Germline V gene sequence: CDR1 MNHEY, CDR2 SVGAGI. In nucleotides, the CDR3 is TGTGCCAGCAGTTCGCCTAGCGGGGGGGCCTACGAGCAGTACTTC. Translation gives CASSSPSGGAYEQYF.

The gene calls are TRBV27 and TRBJ2-7; 9 bases are a match to TRBD2. The junction had 13 bases not matched to a gene; V was cut back by 2 bases and J by 2 bases. Germline CDR1 MNHEY, CDR2 SMNVEV (reference sequence). The length of the CDR3 is 18 residues. The CDR3 reads CASSLKFPTSGTTYEQYF. The CDR3 bases are TGTGCCAGCAGTTTAAAATTCCCGACTAGCGGCACGACCTACGAGCAGTACTTC.

This chain uses TRBV5-6 with TRBJ1-1; 7 bases map to TRBD1. Germline CDR1 reads SGHDT; CDR2 reads YYEEEE. Trimming removed 6 bases from V and 3 bases from J; junction bases left unmatched: 11. The CDR3 is 15 amino acids. The CDR3 sequence is CASKLYQGGYTEAFF. The CDR3, as DNA: TGTGCCAGCAAACTCTACCAGGGGGGATACACTGAAGCTTTCTTT.

The chain is built from TRBV4-2 and TRBJ2-7, with TRBD2 identical over 7 bases. Trimming at V came to 1 base and at J to 2 bases, leaving 5 bases not matched to a gene. Germline V gives CDR1 LGHNA, CDR2 YNFKEQ. The CDR3 has 15 residues. The CDR3 sequence is CASSQGLAETYEQYF. CDR3 coding DNA: TGTGCCAGCAGCCAAGGACTAGCCGAGACCTACGAGCAGTACTTC.